The clone carrying this TCR beta chain is a singleton in its sample. Participants were placed into cohorts based on the clinical history they reported. Participants classified as exposed had met a COVID-19 case within 2 weeks before study entry. This sample is part of a study of blood T cell repertoires in COVID-19. About the study: Nucleic acid was either cDNA or gDNA, and it came from T cells, B-cell-depleted T cells, or PBMCs.

Germline values: CDR1 MDHEN, CDR2 SYDVKM. This CDR3 is built from 17 residues. The V end was cut by 5 bases, the J end by 0 bases, with 17 bases between. Per the original data handling: Estimated nucleated cell counts came from reference gene primer amplification. TCRdb's table, derived via immunoSEQ multiplex PCR, lists solely in-frame clones and lacks some. D and trimming were read from the DNA, whereas the V and J calls and clone size are those reported in that table. This table has roughly 230,000 clones, 70% to 90% appearing once. Input material: PBMCs or T cells enriched from blood (not recorded which). The clonotype comes from a woman between 50 and 59 years old who had been exposed to COVID-19. This sequence joins TRBV28 and TRBJ1-3; D possibly corresponds to TRBD1 (5 bases). The CDR3 loop is CASSLSGTDNSGNTIYF. The CDR3 coding sequence is TGTGCCAGCAGTCTCTCCGGGACTGACAACTCTGGAAACACCATATATTTT. Together with reference TRBV28 and TRBJ1-3, the CDR3 gives the full variable domain: DVKVTQSSRYLVKRTGEKVFLECVQDMDHENMFWYRQDPGLGLRLIYFSYDVKMKEKGDIPEGYSVSREKKERFSLILESASTNQTSMYLCASSLSGTDNSGNTIYFGEGSWLTVV.